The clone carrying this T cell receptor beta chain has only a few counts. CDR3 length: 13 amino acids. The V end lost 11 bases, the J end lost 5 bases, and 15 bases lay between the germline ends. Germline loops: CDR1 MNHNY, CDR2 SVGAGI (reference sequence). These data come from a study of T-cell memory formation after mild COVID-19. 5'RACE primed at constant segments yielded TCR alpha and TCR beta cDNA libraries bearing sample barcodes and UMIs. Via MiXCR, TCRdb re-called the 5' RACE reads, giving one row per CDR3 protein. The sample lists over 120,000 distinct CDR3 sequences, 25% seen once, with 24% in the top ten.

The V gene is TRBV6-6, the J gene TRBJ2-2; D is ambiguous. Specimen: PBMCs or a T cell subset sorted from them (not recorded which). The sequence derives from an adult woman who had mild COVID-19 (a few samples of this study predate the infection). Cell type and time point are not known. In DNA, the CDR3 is TGTGCCTGCCGTGGGCTGGGGACCGGGGAGCTGTTTTTT. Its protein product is CACRGLGTGELFF.